What follows describes a single TCR beta chain. Only in-frame clones appear in the TCRdb table, and some are missing; sequencing was by immunoSEQ multiplex PCR. The sample records 69,000 or so clones, approximately 90% being singletons. These data belong to a study of T cell changes during pregnancy in multiple sclerosis. The germline CDR1 and CDR2 sequences are LNHDA and SQIVND (reference sequence). With V trimmed by 1 base and J by 6 bases, 6 bases remained unmatched. The CDR3 sequence is 14 residues long. This specimen consisted of peripheral blood, obtained in the third trimester of pregnancy. V and J are TRBV19 and TRBJ2-7; TRBD2 matches at 7 bases. The TCR originated in a female donor with multiple sclerosis, enrolled in a pregnancy study. CDR3 in amino acids: CASSIAGGLSEQYF. The DNA for the CDR3 is TGTGCCAGTAGTATAGCGGGGGGACTATCCGAGCAGTACTTC.